The present TCR beta chain was sequenced within a study of blood T cell repertoires in COVID-19. In the study overall: The cDNA or gDNA used as material had been derived from T cells, B-cell-depleted T cells, or PBMCs.

The V gene end was trimmed by 4 bases and the J gene end by 8 bases; junction bases not matched to a gene: 8. CDR3 length: 14 amino acids. The V gene's germline CDR1 is LGHDT and CDR2 YNNKEL (reference sequence). Ages ranged from roughly 18 to 100 years, with residence in 24 US areas. Participant-given clinical history determined each cohort assignment. In the original processing: Amplification of reference gene primers was used by the study to estimate nucleated cell counts. Clones were sequenced by immunoSEQ multiplex PCR, and TCRdb holds only the in-frame ones, with some missing. Clone size and the V and J calls come from that table; the DNA yielded D and trimming. This table has under 250,000 clones, around four fifths appearing once.

The clonotype was recovered from a woman aged 50 to 65 who had been exposed to COVID-19. J is TRBJ1-1 and V is TRBV3-1 (or the pseudogene TRBV3-2), with TRBD1 matching 9 bases. Sequencing was done on a sample of PBMCs or T cells enriched from blood (not recorded which). The DNA of the CDR3 is TGTGCCAGCAGCCCCTTCCGTGGGACAGGGGAAGCTTTCTTT. The encoded protein is CASSPFRGTGEAFF.